Listed below are T cell receptor beta chains from one sample, sequenced in a study of blood T cell repertoires in COVID-19. Some clones are missing from TCRdb's copy, which holds only in-frame ones; the method was immunoSEQ multiplex PCR. The sample yields more than 65,000 clones, roughly four fifths seen once. Sequencing was carried out using peripheral blood. Receptor source: a man in his thirties or forties with COVID-19, enrolled during active disease. Each CDR3 is given with its conserved first and last residue. A D gene is named only where the DNA matches it firmly. Not every row has a clone size; where given, it reads once, few, many or a size class.

cdr3_aa cdr3_nt d_call clone_size j_call v_call
CASSLNRDSLNEQFF TGTGCCAGCAGCTTAAACCGGGACTCCCTCAATGAGCAGTTCTTC NA NA TRBJ2-1 TRBV7-2
CASTEPGTRAGNTIYF TGTGCCAGCACCGAACCGGGGACACGGGCTGGAAACACCATATATTTT NA NA TRBJ1-3 TRBV28
CASSFSGGLAKNIQYF TGTGCCAGCAGCTTTAGTGGGGGCTTAGCCAAAAACATTCAGTACTTC NA NA TRBJ2-4 TRBV7-9
CAIPGTGDTGELFF TGTGCCATCCCCGGGACAGGGGACACCGGGGAGCTGTTTTTT TRBD1 NA TRBJ2-2 TRBV10-3
CASSPHRNSPLHF TGTGCCAGCAGTCCCCACAGAAATTCACCCCTCCACTTT NA NA TRBJ1-6 TRBV6-5
CSVPGLAGVRTDTQYF TGCAGCGTTCCGGGACTAGCGGGAGTGCGCACAGATACGCAGTATTTT TRBD2 NA TRBJ2-3 TRBV29-1
CASSSPQGNSPLHF TGCGCCAGCAGCTCCCCGCAGGGGAATTCACCCCTCCACTTT NA NA TRBJ1-6 TRBV5-1
CASSLALSYEQYF TGTGCCAGCTCCCTAGCGCTCTCCTACGAGCAGTACTTC NA NA TRBJ2-7 TRBV2
CASSLGQGSETQYF TGTGCCAGCAGCTTGGGGCAGGGCTCGGAGACCCAGTACTTC NA once TRBJ2-5 TRBV7-2
CASGTGASTNTEAFF TGCGCCAGCGGAACAGGGGCGAGTACCAACACTGAAGCTTTCTTT TRBD1 few TRBJ1-1 TRBV10-1
CASSLPGQFGEKLFF TGTGCCAGCAGTTTACCCGGACAGTTCGGGGAAAAACTGTTTTTT NA few TRBJ1-4 TRBV28
CASSFGGTSSYEQYF TGTGCCAGCAGTTTCGGGGGGACGAGCTCCTACGAGCAGTACTTC TRBD2 NA TRBJ2-7 TRBV28
CATSRDQGAGNQPQHF TGTGCCACCAGCAGAGATCAGGGTGCGGGCAATCAGCCCCAGCATTTT NA NA TRBJ1-5 TRBV15
CASSYSGSGDNEQFF TGTGCCAGCTCATACAGCGGGAGCGGAGACAATGAGCAGTTCTTC TRBD2 NA TRBJ2-1 TRBV18
CAWSWRGQRSGANVLTF TGTGCCTGGAGCTGGAGGGGCCAAAGATCTGGGGCCAACGTCCTGACTTTC NA NA TRBJ2-6 TRBV30
CSASLFPLAGYTF TGCAGTGCTAGTCTCTTTCCGCTCGCGGGCTACACCTTC NA NA TRBJ1-2 TRBV20-1
CASSLSVTLSEKLFF TGTGCCAGCAGTTTATCTGTAACCCTGAGTGAAAAACTGTTTTTT NA NA TRBJ1-4 TRBV27
CSASSYTEQFF TGCAGTGCCTCTTCTTATACAGAGCAGTTCTTC NA NA TRBJ2-1 TRBV20-1
CASSSTNARTSGNTIYF TGTGCCAGCAGTTCCACGAACGCAAGGACTTCTGGAAACACCATATATTTT NA NA TRBJ1-3 TRBV28
CASSSTSSHAPRSFPYF TGCGCCAGCAGCTCCACCTCCTCCCATGCTCCTCGAAGCTTCCCCTACTTC NA NA TRBJ2-7 TRBV5-1
CASSLRLSGLRYSNTGELFF TGTGCCAGCAGCCTTCGTCTTAGCGGGCTCCGATACTCGAACACCGGGGAGCTGTTTTTT TRBD2 NA TRBJ2-2 TRBV27
CAWSRKGGARGYGYTF TGTGCCTGGAGCCGAAAGGGGGGGGCCCGTGGCTATGGCTACACCTTC NA few TRBJ1-2 TRBV30
CASSVTGQGNTEAFF TGTGCCAGTAGTGTTACAGGACAGGGGAACACTGAAGCTTTCTTT TRBD1 few TRBJ1-1 TRBV19
CASSLESAYEQYF TGTGCCAGCAGCTTAGAATCCGCCTACGAGCAGTACTTC NA NA TRBJ2-7 TRBV11-2
CASSQGASGGYEQYF TGTGCCAGCAGCCAAGGAGCTAGCGGGGGCTACGAGCAGTACTTC TRBD2 NA TRBJ2-7 TRBV3-1/TRBV3-2
CATSRLGTSEAFF TGTGCCACCAGCAGATTGGGGACATCCGAAGCTTTCTTT NA once TRBJ1-1 TRBV15
CAWSVLTGKAGELFF TGTGCCTGGAGTGTCTTAACAGGGAAGGCCGGGGAGCTGTTTTTT NA NA TRBJ2-2 TRBV30
CASSFGGDNEQFF TGTGCCAGCAGTTTCGGGGGAGACAATGAGCAGTTCTTC NA NA TRBJ2-1 TRBV27
CASSLRGPGITEAFF TGTGCCAGCAGCTTGAGAGGGCCGGGGATCACTGAAGCTTTCTTT NA NA TRBJ1-1 TRBV5-6
CAWRASYNSPLHF TGTGCCTGGAGGGCAAGTTATAATTCACCCCTCCACTTT NA NA TRBJ1-6 TRBV30
CASSQDRGSYNEQFF TGTGCCAGCAGCCAGGACAGGGGGTCCTACAATGAGCAGTTCTTC TRBD1 NA TRBJ2-1 TRBV7-2
CASSLDPGTNEKLFF TGTGCCAGCAGCTTAGACCCAGGGACTAATGAAAAACTGTTTTTT NA NA TRBJ1-4 TRBV7-9
CASSSTSGRGGEQFF TGTGCCAGCAGCTCGACTAGCGGGAGAGGTGGTGAGCAGTTCTTC TRBD2 once TRBJ2-1 TRBV7-2
CASSFQGLGTDTQYF TGTGCCAGCAGTTTTCAGGGGCTTGGGACAGATACGCAGTATTTT NA NA TRBJ2-3 TRBV28
CASKGQGFRGYTF TGTGCCAGCAAGGGACAGGGGTTCCGTGGCTACACCTTC TRBD1 NA TRBJ1-2 TRBV28
CASSMTSGSNYNEQFF TGTGCCAGCAGTATGACTAGCGGGAGCAATTACAATGAGCAGTTCTTC TRBD2 NA TRBJ2-1 TRBV27
CASSQVRGLRANTEAFF TGCGCCAGCAGCCAAGTAAGGGGTTTAAGGGCGAACACTGAAGCTTTCTTT NA NA TRBJ1-1 TRBV4-1
CASSLGLSAGEQYF TGCGCCAGCAGCCTGGGACTTTCGGCGGGCGAGCAGTACTTC NA few TRBJ2-7 TRBV5-1
CASSQTTPQRDTEAFF TGCGCCAGCAGTCAAACAACACCCCAACGGGACACTGAAGCTTTCTTT NA NA TRBJ1-1 TRBV10-2
CASSLRRSQPQHF TGTGCCAGCAGTTTACGGCGGAGTCAGCCCCAGCATTTT NA NA TRBJ1-5 TRBV28
CASSALAELYNEQFF TGTGCCAGCAGTGCCCTAGCGGAACTCTACAATGAGCAGTTCTTC TRBD2 NA TRBJ2-1 TRBV6-4
CSVEGGLAGETQYF TGCAGCGTTGAAGGAGGACTAGCGGGAGAGACCCAGTACTTC TRBD2 NA TRBJ2-5 TRBV29-1
CASSPGTSGSYEQFF TGTGCCAGCAGCCCAGGGACTAGCGGGAGCTATGAGCAGTTCTTC TRBD2 NA TRBJ2-1 TRBV7-3
CASRLGLSTDTQYF TGTGCCAGTAGGTTGGGACTTTCCACAGATACGCAGTATTTT NA once TRBJ2-3 TRBV19
CASSRRTGTNTEAFF TGTGCCAGCAGTCGTAGGACAGGAACTAACACTGAAGCTTTCTTT TRBD1 NA TRBJ1-1 TRBV28
CASSLGGAGRQETQYF TGTGCCAGCAGCTTAGGCGGGGCAGGCCGTCAAGAGACCCAGTACTTC NA few TRBJ2-5 TRBV9
CSVDGGRGNYGYTF TGCAGCGTTGACGGTGGCAGGGGTAACTATGGCTACACCTTC NA NA TRBJ1-2 TRBV29-1
CASSDGQGDQPQHF TGTGCCAGCAGTGATGGACAGGGAGATCAGCCCCAGCATTTT TRBD1 NA TRBJ1-5 TRBV2
CASMGQGGTEAFF TGTGCCAGCATGGGACAGGGAGGGACTGAAGCTTTCTTT TRBD1 NA TRBJ1-1 TRBV2
CASSILAGGGETQYF TGCGCCAGCAGTATACTAGCGGGAGGGGGAGAGACCCAGTACTTC TRBD2 NA TRBJ2-5 TRBV10-1
CATSDSGSEQFF TGTGCCACCAGTGACTCGGGGAGTGAGCAGTTCTTC NA NA TRBJ2-1 TRBV24-1
CASSVLESGTDTQYF TGTGCCAGCAGCGTCCTGGAGTCGGGCACAGATACGCAGTATTTT NA NA TRBJ2-3 TRBV9
CAWSVPGARINNEQFF TGTGCCTGGAGTGTTCCAGGGGCTCGGATAAACAATGAGCAGTTCTTC NA NA TRBJ2-1 TRBV30
CASSPQFSGANVLTF TGTGCCAGCAGTCCACAGTTCTCTGGGGCCAACGTCCTGACTTTC NA NA TRBJ2-6 TRBV2
CASSLNQRGYNEQFF TGTGCCAGCAGCTTAAACCAGCGGGGTTACAATGAGCAGTTCTTC TRBD2 NA TRBJ2-1 TRBV11-2